The clone carrying this TCR beta chain was detected only a few times. Its antigen is undetermined. With the read ending 3 residues before the CDR3 end, the germline J gene is used to fill in that end. CVID meant reduced serum IgG, IgA and/or IgM plus specific antibody deficiency. Each donor provided about 5 to 9 ml of heparinized whole blood. This specimen comes from a study of T cell clonality in common variable immunodeficiency. Control and CVID samples contributed equal amounts of genomic DNA. Method: immunoSEQ multiplex PCR; TCRdb's copy keeps in-frame clones and lacks some. The sample shows around 13,000 clones, none of them appearing just once. Findings of the study overall: Fewer deletions and N-nucleotide insertions were reportedly seen in common variable immunodeficiency TCR beta sequences. The cause of increased CVID clonality remains unclear without subpopulation sequencing.

This CDR3 comprises 14 residues. V dropped 3 bases and J dropped 4 bases, with 10 bases sitting between them. Germline lookup yields CDR1 SNHLY and CDR2 FYNNEI. This clonotype originated in a human donor with common variable immunodeficiency. This sequence joins TRBV2 and TRBJ1-5; D is possibly TRBD1 (5 bases). Sequenced input: peripheral blood mononuclear cells. CDR3 loop: CASSDRSGNQPQHF. The sequenced CDR3 bases are TGTGCCAGCAGTGACAGGTCAGGGAATCAGCCC.